A selection of T cell receptor beta chains follows, all from one sample in a study of T-cell reconstitution after alpha-beta-depleted transplantation in children. A single record per CDR3 protein comes from TCRdb applying MiXCR to the PCR reads. In the table there are more than 400,000 distinct CDR3 sequences, 43% of which are singletons. The material sequenced was PBMCs, taken before TCRalphabeta/CD19-depleted stem cell transplant. The receptors come from a girl aged 2-15 years with aplastic anemia, due to receive a stem cell transplant. Both conserved end residues are part of each CDR3. A D gene is named only where the DNA matches it firmly. The size entry is marked missing in some rows and otherwise reads once, few, many or a size class.

CDR3 length: 15; J gene: TRBJ2-1; clone size: many; V gene: TRBV7-2; D gene: .; CDR3 DNA: TGTGCCAGCAGTGAACGGGCTAGCTCTCACAATGAGCAGTTCTTC; CDR3 protein: CASSERASSHNEQFF
CDR3 length: 15; J gene: TRBJ2-7; clone size: many; V gene: TRBV13; D gene: TRBD1; CDR3 DNA: TGTGCCAGCAGCTCAGGACAGGGCAGGATGAACGAGCAGTACTTC; CDR3 protein: CASSSGQGRMNEQYF
CDR3 length: 13; J gene: TRBJ2-5; clone size: .; V gene: TRBV5-1; D gene: .; CDR3 DNA: TGCGCCAGCAGCGGGGACAACCAAGAGACCCAGTACTTC; CDR3 protein: CASSGDNQETQYF
CDR3 length: 15; J gene: TRBJ1-1; clone size: .; V gene: TRBV28; D gene: .; CDR3 DNA: TGTGCCAGCACACTACCCCGGCAGGGGAACACTGAAGCTTTCTTT; CDR3 protein: CASTLPRQGNTEAFF
CDR3 length: 13; J gene: TRBJ2-7; clone size: .; V gene: TRBV12-3/TRBV12-4; D gene: .; CDR3 DNA: TGTGCCAGCAGCCCCCTTGAACGGTACGAGCAGTACTTC; CDR3 protein: CASSPLERYEQYF
CDR3 length: 18; J gene: TRBJ2-6; clone size: .; V gene: TRBV7-3; D gene: TRBD1; CDR3 DNA: TGTGCCAGCAGCCCCCTCGGCAGGGGGTTTTCTGGGGCCAACGTCCTGACTTTC; CDR3 protein: CASSPLGRGFSGANVLTF
CDR3 length: 13; J gene: TRBJ2-3; clone size: .; V gene: TRBV6-1; D gene: .; CDR3 DNA: TGTGCCAGCAGCCAAATTGGGGTTATGGCGCAGTATTTT; CDR3 protein: CASSQIGVMAQYF
CDR3 length: 14; J gene: TRBJ2-1; clone size: .; V gene: TRBV20-1; D gene: .; CDR3 DNA: TGCAGTGCTAGCGGGCTAGAGTCAGGCAATGAGCAGTTCTTC; CDR3 protein: CSASGLESGNEQFF
CDR3 length: 14; J gene: TRBJ2-5; clone size: .; V gene: TRBV7-6; D gene: .; CDR3 DNA: TGTGCCAGCAGCTTAGGGACACATCAAGAGACCCAGTACTTC; CDR3 protein: CASSLGTHQETQYF
CDR3 length: 16; J gene: TRBJ1-5; clone size: many; V gene: TRBV20-1; D gene: TRBD1; CDR3 DNA: TGCAGTGCTCCTCGGGACAGGGGCGGAAGCAATCAGCCCCAGCATTTT; CDR3 protein: CSAPRDRGGSNQPQHF